One and the same sample provided the 8 T cell receptor beta chains below, sequenced in a study of CD8 T cells in Susac syndrome. An input of about 0.5 to 1 ug of RNA was subjected to reverse transcription using random hexamers. TCRdb fed the immunoSEQ multiplex PCR reads into MiXCR, producing one record per CDR3 protein. The sample carries about 290,000 distinct CDR3 sequences, almost 85% recorded once. What was sequenced was CD8+ T cells from PBMCs. The receptors stem from a human donor with multiple sclerosis.

This chain joins TRBV7-9 and TRBJ2-1; D could derive from TRBD1 or TRBD2 (5 bases each). Germline CDR1 and CDR2: SEHNR and FQNEAQ (reference sequence). Trimming pared 5 bases from V and 0 bases from J, leaving 14 bases between. The CDR3 runs 16 residues. CDR3 amino acids: CASSEGRLSSYNEQFF. The CDR3, as DNA: TGTGCCAGCAGCGAGGGACGTTTGAGCTCCTACAATGAGCAGTTCTTC.

The genes are TRBV27 and TRBJ2-1; tentatively, D is TRBD1 (5 bases). Germline assignment: CDR1 MNHEY and CDR2 SMNVEV (reference sequence). The V end was cut by 1 base, the J end by 9 bases, with 16 bases between. The CDR3 is made up of 15 amino acids. Written as DNA, the CDR3 is TGTGCCAGCAGTTTATTTCTAGGGGTGTCCCCTGAGCAGTTCTTC. Translated: CASSLFLGVSPEQFF.

The chain joins TRBV20-1 to TRBJ2-2; TRBD2 aligns across 13 bases. This CDR3 spans 18 amino acids. The V gene end was trimmed by 0 bases and the J gene end by 3 bases; junction bases not matched to a gene: 7. Germline V gene lookup returns CDR1 DFQATT and CDR2 SNEGSKA (reference sequence). The CDR3 sequence is CSARDRGLAGRYTGELFF. Written as DNA, the CDR3 is TGCAGTGCTAGAGATAGGGGACTAGCGGGACGATACACCGGGGAGCTGTTTTTT.

V gene TRBV6-2 or TRBV6-3 combines with J gene TRBJ1-1; 7 positions agree with TRBD1. V was clipped by 2 bases and J by 1 base; unmatched bases: 7. Germline assignment: CDR1 MNHEY and CDR2 SVGEGT. This CDR3 comprises 16 residues. In DNA form, the CDR3 reads TGTGCCAGCAGTTACAGGACAGGAACAGGGAACACTGAAGCTTTCTTT. Residues: CASSYRTGTGNTEAFF.

This clonotype was seen once. CDR3 sequence (DNA): TGTGCCAGCAGTTTTGATTATACCTACGAGCAGTACTTC. Its translation is CASSFDYTYEQYF. The rearrangement uses TRBV28 and TRBJ2-7; D ambiguous. CDR3 length equals 13 residues. V was pared by 3 bases and J by 2 bases, with 8 bases between. Looked up from germline, CDR1 is MDHEN and CDR2 is SYDVKM.

Of note for this clonotype: One end of the junction fails to match germline, which may point to a read error. J is TRBJ2-2 and V is TRBV11-3, with 7 bases that match TRBD1. Germline CDR1 is SGHNT and CDR2 is YENEEA. The CDR3 spans 17 residues. The CDR3: CASSLARDRANPGEMFF. The CDR3 DNA sequence: TGTGCCAGCAGCTTAGCCAGAGACAGGGCCAACCCCGGGGAGATGTTTTTT.

V usage is TRBV27 and J usage is TRBJ1-1, with no clear D. Trimming removed 5 bases at V and 6 bases at J, with 13 bases between. The germline gives CDR1 MNHEY, CDR2 SMNVEV (reference sequence). The CDR3 spans 13 residues. The DNA for the CDR3 is TGTGCCAGCAGTGCTAGCATGAGCGCTGAAGCTTTCTTT. Protein: CASSASMSAEAFF.

V and J are TRBV19 and TRBJ2-1, with unresolved D. Trimming left V 5 bases short and J 0 bases short, with 11 bases between. Germline CDR1 reads LNHDA; CDR2 reads SQIVND (reference sequence). The CDR3 runs 15 residues. The CDR3 here is CASSPIRSSYNEQFF. Here the CDR3 DNA reads TGTGCCAGTAGTCCCATCAGAAGCTCCTACAATGAGCAGTTCTTC.